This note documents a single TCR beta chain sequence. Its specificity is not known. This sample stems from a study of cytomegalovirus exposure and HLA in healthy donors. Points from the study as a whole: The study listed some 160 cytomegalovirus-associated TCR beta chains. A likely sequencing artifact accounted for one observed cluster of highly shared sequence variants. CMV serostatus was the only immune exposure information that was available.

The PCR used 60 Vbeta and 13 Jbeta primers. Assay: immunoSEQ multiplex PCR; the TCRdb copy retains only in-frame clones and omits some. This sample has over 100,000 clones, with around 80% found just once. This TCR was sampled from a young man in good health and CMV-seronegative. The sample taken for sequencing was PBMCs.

CDR3 amino acids: CASSSPGQVFYEQYF. CDR3 bases: TGTGCCAGCAGCTCACCGGGACAGGTCTTCTACGAGCAGTACTTC. The genes are TRBV11-2 and TRBJ2-7; the match to TRBD1 covers 8 bases. Unmatched junction bases numbered 8, after V lost 4 bases and J lost 3 bases. The CDR3 length is 15 residues. CDR1 and CDR2 (germline): SGHAT, FQNNGV.